This T cell receptor beta chain was sequenced for a study of tumor-infiltrating lymphocytes in primary liver carcinoma. At the level of the study: The tumors, T1-T3 N0M0 lesions, were roughly 4 to 10 cm across.

Co-extracted RNA and DNA came from about 19-30 mg of unsorted bulk tissue. TCR beta cDNA was made from 500 ng total RNA with a constant-region primer. ARM-PCR, slightly modified, supplied the TCR beta libraries through three nested multiplex PCR rounds. In TCRdb, the multiplex PCR reads were re-called with MiXCR into one record per CDR3 protein. Of more than 100,000 distinct CDR3 sequences in the sample, around 70% were seen once. General observations from the study: Significantly greater top-250-clone fractions characterized tumors relative to blood (p = 0.039).

On this clonotype itself: What it binds is unknown. Germline is not matched at one junction end, which may reflect a read error.

Sequenced sample: tumor-adjacent normal liver tissue. The source of this sequence is a woman aged 60-75 years with primary liver carcinoma and hepatitis B virus infection.

The chain's CDR3 is CATSVSNQPQHF. CDR3 nucleotide sequence: TGTGCCACCAGTGTGAGCAATCAGCCCCAGCATTTC. The genes are TRBV10-3 and TRBJ1-5; D unclear. Germline CDR1 and CDR2: ENHRY and SYGVKD. The CDR3 is 12 residues long.